This paragraph covers one T cell receptor beta chain sequence. Its antigen is still unknown. The sample belongs to a study of OX40 agonist ivuxolimab in advanced cancers. Study-wide context: The diagnoses of dose-escalation patients were hepatocellular carcinoma, melanoma, renal cell or head and neck cancer. The study, taken as a whole, reports: By week 6 at 0.1 to 3.0 mg/kg, blood CD4+ and CD8+ T cells had expanded clonally.

Clones were sequenced by immunoSEQ multiplex PCR, and TCRdb holds only the in-frame ones, with some missing. The data contain under 100,000 clones, 89% of them singletons. Germline-derived CDR1 and CDR2 are LGHNA and YSLEER. Trimming cost V 0 bases and J 2 bases, with 10 bases left between them. This CDR3 has 15 residues. This chain joins TRBV4-3 and TRBJ2-5; no reliable D call. This TCR derives from an adult with an advanced solid tumor such as melanoma, head and neck, liver or kidney cancer. The input for sequencing was CD4+ or CD8+ T cells sorted from blood, taken in a trial of the OX40 agonist ivuxolimab. The CDR3 nucleotides read TGCGCCAGCAGCCAAGATCGAGGCAGTCAAGAGACCCAGTACTTC. Encoded protein: CASSQDRGSQETQYF.